This record concerns one TCR beta chain sequence. Authors' analysis steps: Using reference gene primer amplification, nucleated cell counts were estimated. Clones were sequenced by immunoSEQ multiplex PCR, and TCRdb holds only the in-frame ones, with some missing. That table furnishes V, J and clone size, whereas the DNA furnished D and trimming. The sample yields under 300,000 clones, about 81% seen once. This specimen belongs to a study of blood T cell repertoires in COVID-19. Across the study: There were acute and convalescent COVID-19 samples, and they came from the United States, Italy and Spain. T cells, B-cell-depleted T cells, or PBMCs provided the cDNA or gDNA that served as material.

The length of the CDR3 is 12 residues. Germline values: CDR1 MNHEY, CDR2 SMNVEV (reference sequence). V dropped 6 bases and J dropped 0 bases, with 2 bases sitting between them. The chain couples TRBV27 to TRBJ1-4, with D uncertain. Specimen: peripheral blood. The sequence was obtained from a woman aged 55-75 years with active or convalescent COVID-19. DNA of the CDR3: TGTGCCAGCAGCACAACTAATGAAAAACTGTTTTTT. Translation gives CASSTTNEKLFF.